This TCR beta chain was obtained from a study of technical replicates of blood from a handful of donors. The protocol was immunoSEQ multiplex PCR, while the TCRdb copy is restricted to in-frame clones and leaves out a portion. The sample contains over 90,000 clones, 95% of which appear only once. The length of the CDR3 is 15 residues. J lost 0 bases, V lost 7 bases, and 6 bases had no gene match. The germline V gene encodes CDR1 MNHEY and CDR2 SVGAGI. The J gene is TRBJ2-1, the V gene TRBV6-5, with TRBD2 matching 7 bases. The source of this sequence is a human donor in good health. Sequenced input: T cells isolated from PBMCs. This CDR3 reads CASTTGGSSYNEQFF. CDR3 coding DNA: TGTGCCAGCACAACCGGGGGGAGCTCCTACAATGAGCAGTTCTTC.